Below, 25 T cell receptor beta chains from the same sample are listed, as sequenced in a study of response to subunit inactivated influenza vaccine. TCRdb called the RT-PCR reads again in MiXCR, with one record for every CDR3 protein. This sample has about half a million distinct CDR3 sequences; approximately 24% occur once, and the top ten carry about 1.9%. Sequences were derived from CD4+ T cells sorted from PBMCs, sampled around 5 days after vaccination. All receptors come from a middle-aged man who received an inactivated influenza vaccine.

The chain's CDR3 is CASRYYGQGDYEQYF. For the CDR3, the DNA is TGTGCCAGCAGATACTACGGACAGGGAGACTACGAGCAGTACTTC. The J gene is TRBJ2-7, the V gene TRBV7-2, with TRBD1 matching 8 bases. V dropped 6 bases and J dropped 3; count of bases not matched to a gene: 10. CDR3 size: 15 residues. Germline V lookup: CDR1 SGHTA, CDR2 FQGNSA.

The table lists this clonotype with a few counts. J is TRBJ1-4 and V is TRBV7-2; D not resolved. Looked up from germline, CDR1 is SGHTA and CDR2 is FQGNSA. The CDR3 sequence is 15 residues long. Trimming cost V 1 base and J 7 bases, with 13 bases left between them. CDR3 sequence (DNA): TGTGCCAGCAGCTTAGTCATCGGTTGGGGTGAAAAACTGTTTTTT. Protein: CASSLVIGWGEKLFF.

V and J are TRBV9 and TRBJ1-5; D not resolved. V was pared by 0 bases and J by 7 bases, with 8 bases between. This CDR3 contains 13 residues. Germline values: CDR1 SGDLS, CDR2 YYNGEE. DNA for the CDR3: TGTGCCAGCAGCGTAGACCCCCAACAGCCCCAGCATTTT. Protein sequence: CASSVDPQQPQHF.

This chain connects TRBV12-3 or TRBV12-4 to TRBJ2-3, with D hard to call. V gave up 5 bases and J gave up 0 bases, with 9 bases separating them. This CDR3 region has 14 residues. The CDR3 region has the DNA TGTGCCAGCAGTCGAACTTTAAGCACAGATACGCAGTATTTT. This codes for CASSRTLSTDTQYF.

This rearrangement joins TRBV4-3 to TRBJ1-3; D perhaps matches TRBD1 (5 bases). The CDR3 totals 16 residues. Trimming pared 2 bases from V and 2 bases from J, leaving 13 bases between. CDR1 LGHNA and CDR2 YSLEER come from the germline V gene. The CDR3 here is CASSQNVGTTGNTIYF. The CDR3 coding sequence is TGCGCCAGCAGCCAAAACGTCGGGACTACTGGAAACACCATATATTTT.

The chain employs TRBV29-1 and TRBJ1-1, with a tentative D call TRBD1 (6 bases). Germline CDR1 and CDR2: SQVTM and ANQGSEA. The V end was cut by 7 bases, the J end by 0 bases, with 12 bases between. The CDR3 extends over 13 amino acids. The CDR3 reads CSGVRDMNTEAFF. The DNA of the CDR3 is TGCAGCGGTGTCAGGGACATGAACACTGAAGCTTTCTTT.

The chain uses TRBV6-2 or TRBV6-3 and TRBJ2-7; 9 nucleotides line up with TRBD2. This CDR3 is 15 amino acids long. Germline lookup yields CDR1 MNHEY and CDR2 SVGEGT. V lost 5 bases and J lost 4; bases outside the gene matches: 9. The CDR3 protein is CASSPLSGGKYEQYF. The CDR3 DNA is TGTGCCAGCAGTCCGTTGAGCGGGGGGAAGTACGAGCAGTACTTC.

This clonotype appeared a few times. The rearrangement uses TRBV29-1 and TRBJ2-5, with TRBD2 identical over 13 bases. The CDR3 is 15 residues long. Germline loops: CDR1 SQVTM, CDR2 ANQGSEA. V gave up 7 bases and J gave up 5 bases; unmatched junction bases: 10. The CDR3 here is CSGAGLAGRWETQYF. The CDR3 DNA sequence: TGCAGCGGGGCGGGACTAGCGGGGCGCTGGGAGACCCAGTACTTC.

This clonotype came up a few times. The chain combines TRBV6-5 with TRBJ2-3, with unresolved D. CDR1 is MNHEY, CDR2 SVGAGI, per germline. Trimming left V 6 bases short and J 5 bases short, with 6 bases between. This CDR3 comprises 11 residues. The CDR3 loop is CASRLVDTQYF. CDR3 nucleotide sequence: TGTGCCAGCAGATTAGTAGATACGCAGTATTTT.

This clonotype was observed at least ten times. The chain employs TRBV10-3 and TRBJ1-1; D may be TRBD1 (6 bases). With 6 bases removed from V and 5 bases from J, the gap between germline ends came to 16 bases. This CDR3 is built from 14 residues. Germline lookup yields CDR1 ENHRY and CDR2 SYGVKD. The CDR3, as DNA: TGTGCCATCAGGGGGGCGGACAGATCGACTGAAGCTTTCTTT. Translating gives CAIRGADRSTEAFF.

This clonotype came up a few times. Here the CDR3 DNA reads TGCAGTGCTAGCAGAAGGAGCGGGAGGGCCGGTGAGCAGTTCTTC. Amino acid sequence: CSASRRSGRAGEQFF. The chain uses TRBV20-1 and TRBJ2-1, with 10 bases lining up with TRBD2. This CDR3 contains 15 residues. Germline CDR1 and CDR2: DFQATT and SNEGSKA (reference sequence). V lost 3 bases to trimming and J lost 9 bases; unmatched junction nucleotides: 11.

This chain uses TRBV24-1 with TRBJ2-3, with 8 positions matching TRBD1. J was trimmed by 3 bases and V by 11 bases; bases with no gene match: 6. The CDR3 runs 13 residues. Germline CDR1 and CDR2: KGHDR and SFDVKD. In DNA, the CDR3 is TGTGCCATAGCATACAGGGGGACAGATACGCAGTATTTT. Translated, it gives CAIAYRGTDTQYF.

V usage is TRBV7-9 and J usage is TRBJ1-1; maybe TRBD1 (5 bases). Germline values: CDR1 SEHNR, CDR2 FQNEAQ (reference sequence). The V and J ends lost 6 bases and 4 bases respectively, with 18 bases between them. The length of the CDR3 is 15 residues. The CDR3 region has the DNA TGTGCCAGCAGTCAAAGCGGGGCAGGAAGCACTGAAGCTTTCTTT. Translation gives CASSQSGAGSTEAFF.

J is TRBJ1-5 and V is TRBV7-9; D is perhaps TRBD1 (5 bases). The germline V gene has CDR1 SEHNR and CDR2 FQNEAQ (reference sequence). The CDR3 extends over 15 amino acids. V was clipped by 5 bases and J by 3 bases, with 14 bases between them. CDR3 coding DNA: TGTGCCAGCAGCGACGGAGGGACCTTCAATCAGCCCCAGCATTTT. It encodes CASSDGGTFNQPQHF.

J is TRBJ2-7 and V is TRBV4-3; the D gene is possibly TRBD1 (5 bases). The CDR3 contains 13 residues. V was trimmed by 0 bases and J by 7 bases, leaving 10 bases between them. CDR1 LGHNA and CDR2 YSLEER come from the germline V gene. The CDR3 sequence: CASSQEVRVEQYF. For the CDR3, the DNA is TGCGCCAGCAGCCAAGAAGTCAGGGTGGAGCAGTACTTC.

On this clonotype itself: A read error may account for a junction end that differs from germline. The chain carries TRBV20-1 and TRBJ2-5; 8 bases are a match to TRBD1. The length of the CDR3 is 16 residues. Looked up from germline, CDR1 is DFQATT and CDR2 is SNEGSKA (reference sequence). The CDR3 DNA sequence: TGCTGTGCTAGAGGCCGACAGGGGATGTTCGGGGAGACCCAGTACTTC. Its protein is CCARGRQGMFGETQYF.

For the CDR3, the DNA is TGCAGTGCGGTGGAGGTCGATGGCTACACCTTC. Amino acid sequence: CSAVEVDGYTF. This chain connects TRBV20-1 to TRBJ1-2; D gene unclear. The CDR3 runs 11 residues. CDR1 and CDR2 (germline): DFQATT, SNEGSKA (reference sequence). The V and J ends lost 6 bases and 6 bases respectively, with 11 bases between them.

The chain recombines TRBV5-1 with TRBJ1-6; D gene unclear. The CDR3 runs 15 residues. Trimming took off 0 bases at V and 7 bases at J, with 11 bases between the two ends. Germline V gene sequence: CDR1 SGHRS, CDR2 YFSETQ. The CDR3 protein is CASSLEAASNSPLHF. The CDR3 DNA is TGCGCCAGCAGCTTGGAGGCAGCTTCGAATTCACCCCTCCACTTT.

The J gene is TRBJ2-5, the V gene TRBV12-3 or TRBV12-4, with 7 bases matching TRBD1. The CDR3 covers 14 residues. After removal of 8 bases from V and 4 bases from J, the junction contained 10 bases not matched to a gene. DNA for the CDR3: TGTGCCAGCGGCCCTACAGGGGTGGTAGAGACCCAGTACTTC. Translation gives CASGPTGVVETQYF.

V usage is TRBV5-1 and J usage is TRBJ2-3; D remains unclear. Per the germline V gene, CDR1 is SGHRS and CDR2 is YFSETQ. Trimming took off 7 bases at V and 0 bases at J, with 12 bases between the two ends. The length of the CDR3 is 14 residues. CDR3 protein: CASHKEQSTDTQYF. CDR3 nucleotides: TGCGCCAGCCATAAGGAACAGAGCACAGATACGCAGTATTTT.

The chain combines TRBV20-1 with TRBJ2-1, with D uncertain. V was clipped by 3 bases and J by 6 bases, with 12 bases between them. The germline V gene has CDR1 DFQATT and CDR2 SNEGSKA (reference sequence). The CDR3 consists of 13 residues. The CDR3: CSASTKRANEQFF. Written as DNA, the CDR3 is TGCAGTGCTAGTACCAAACGGGCCAATGAGCAGTTCTTC.

This clonotype was detected many times. The chain joins TRBV27 to TRBJ1-5; TRBD1 is a possible D gene (6 bases). The CDR3 covers 14 residues. Trimming pared 5 bases from V and 3 bases from J, leaving 11 bases between. CDR1 MNHEY and CDR2 SMNVEV come from the germline V gene (reference sequence). CDR3 sequence: CASSSGQNNQPQHF. The CDR3, as DNA: TGTGCCAGCAGTAGTGGACAGAACAATCAGCCCCAGCATTTT.

This clonotype was observed a single time. The chain is built from TRBV7-6 and TRBJ2-5; TRBD2 matches at 8 bases. Germline V gene data show CDR1 as SGHVS and CDR2 as FNYEAQ. CDR3 length: 14 amino acids. V lost 6 bases to trimming and J lost 3 bases; unmatched junction nucleotides: 6. The CDR3 sequence is CASRPGLAKETQYF. The CDR3 DNA follows: TGTGCCAGCAGACCTGGACTAGCCAAAGAGACCCAGTACTTC.

V and J are TRBV7-2 and TRBJ2-7; 13 bases agree with TRBD2. The CDR3 is 15 residues long. V dropped 5 bases and J dropped 3; count of bases not matched to a gene: 4. Per germline, CDR1 SGHTA and CDR2 FQGNSA. The chain's CDR3 is CASSKRTSGSYEQYF. The CDR3, as DNA: TGTGCCAGCAGCAAAAGGACTAGCGGGAGCTACGAGCAGTACTTC.

There are a few counts of this clonotype. CDR3 sequence reads: CASSLDRTITYEQYF. The CDR3 DNA follows: TGCGCCAGCAGCTTGGACAGAACAATAACCTACGAGCAGTACTTC. The chain recombines TRBV5-1 with TRBJ2-7; no reliable D call. The CDR3 consists of 15 residues. V lost 0 bases and J lost 2, with 12 bases in between. Germline assignment: CDR1 SGHRS and CDR2 YFSETQ.